This passage covers 3 T cell receptor beta chains from one sample sequenced in a study of T cell changes during pregnancy in multiple sclerosis. Profiled with immunoSEQ multiplex PCR; TCRdb holds only in-frame clones, not every one. This table has tens of thousands of clones, 94% appearing once. Sample: peripheral blood, taken in the third trimester of pregnancy. The origin of the receptors is a female donor with multiple sclerosis, enrolled in a pregnancy study.

The V gene is TRBV11-2, the J gene TRBJ2-1, with 7 positions matching TRBD2. In germline, CDR1 is SGHAT, CDR2 FQNNGV. J gave up 5 bases and V 1 base, and 2 bases lay outside the gene matches. The CDR3 extends over 14 amino acids. This CDR3 reads CASSLGAGDNEQFF. The CDR3 region has the DNA TGTGCCAGCAGCTTAGGTGCGGGGGACAATGAGCAGTTCTTC.

This clone was observed a few times. The chain employs TRBV7-9 and TRBJ1-5, with 12 positions matching TRBD1. The CDR3 loop spans 18 amino acids. V lost 5 bases to trimming and J lost 2 bases; unmatched junction nucleotides: 10. In germline, CDR1 is SEHNR, CDR2 FQNEAQ (reference sequence). The DNA for the CDR3 is TGTGCCAGCAGCCCGGGACAGGGGGCGGTCGGTGGCAATCAGCCCCAGCATTTT. This translates into CASSPGQGAVGGNQPQHF.

This rearrangement joins TRBV27 to TRBJ2-7; a weak D match, TRBD1 (5 bases). Germline CDR1 and CDR2: MNHEY and SMNVEV (reference sequence). This CDR3 has 14 amino acids. V dropped 3 bases and J dropped 2 bases, with 11 bases sitting between them. As DNA, the CDR3 is TGTGCCAGCAGTTTCTCGGACAATCCCTACGAGCAGTACTTC. This sequence encodes CASSFSDNPYEQYF.